These 14 T cell receptor beta chains originate from one sample sequenced in a study of blood T cell repertoires in COVID-19. Sequencing used immunoSEQ multiplex PCR; TCRdb keeps in-frame clones, though not all of them. This sample has about 250,000 clones, with 80% to 85% found just once. The sequenced sample consisted of peripheral blood. Receptors originate from a middle-aged woman who had recovered from COVID-19.

The genes are TRBV6-5 and TRBJ1-4, with a tentative D call TRBD1 (6 bases). Trimming stripped 6 bases from V and 10 bases from J, with 21 bases between. The CDR3 consists of 15 residues. Germline CDR1 and CDR2: MNHEY and SVGAGI. The CDR3 sequence is CASRQQGAESRKLFF. In DNA form, the CDR3 reads TGTGCCAGCAGACAACAGGGAGCGGAAAGCCGAAAACTGTTTTTT.

V and J are TRBV4-1 and TRBJ1-2, with D unclear. Deletions cut 1 base from V and 6 bases from J, with 18 bases between. The CDR3 length is 16 residues. The germline CDR1 and CDR2 sequences are MGHRA and YSYEKL. The CDR3 DNA follows: TGCGCCAGCAGCCAAGGGATTCTTGTTCGGAGAAATGGCTACACCTTC. Its protein product is CASSQGILVRRNGYTF.

This chain joins TRBV4-2 and TRBJ1-1; 10 bases agree with TRBD1. With V trimmed by 0 bases and J by 5 bases, 6 bases remained unmatched. CDR1 LGHNA and CDR2 YNFKEQ come from the germline V gene. The CDR3 consists of 16 residues. The chain's CDR3 is CASSQDDRGHGTEAFF. Written as DNA, the CDR3 is TGTGCCAGCAGCCAAGACGACAGGGGGCATGGGACTGAAGCTTTCTTT.

The chain is built from TRBV5-1 and TRBJ1-6; 9 nucleotides match TRBD1. The CDR3 runs to 15 residues. V shed 0 bases, J shed 10 bases, and the junction held 5 bases outside the gene matches. From germline, CDR1 is SGHRS and CDR2 YFSETQ. The CDR3 coding sequence is TGCGCCAGCAGCTTGGAGGGACAGGGTCAATCACCCCTCCACTTT. It translates to CASSLEGQGQSPLHF.

The chain uses TRBV3-1 (or the pseudogene TRBV3-2) and TRBJ1-3; 8 bases agree with TRBD1. The germline V gene has CDR1 LGHDT and CDR2 YNNKEL (reference sequence). The CDR3 runs 15 residues. V trimming: 4 bases; J trimming: 0 bases; junction bases outside the gene matches: 2. The CDR3 protein is CASSLGTGSGNTIYF. The CDR3 DNA is TGTGCCAGCAGCCTTGGGACAGGCTCTGGAAACACCATATATTTT.

The V gene is TRBV27, the J gene TRBJ1-1; D remains unclear. The V gene lost 6 bases and the J gene lost 0 bases, with 8 bases spanning the gap. Looked up from germline, CDR1 is MNHEY and CDR2 is SMNVEV (reference sequence). CDR3 length: 13 amino acids. DNA for the CDR3: TGTGCCAGCAGGCCAAACTTGAACACTGAAGCTTTCTTT. This sequence encodes CASRPNLNTEAFF.

This rearrangement joins TRBV7-9 to TRBJ1-1; maybe TRBD1 (5 bases). This CDR3 spans 15 amino acids. Trimming removed 4 bases at V and 0 bases at J, with 12 bases between. The germline gives CDR1 SEHNR, CDR2 FQNEAQ (reference sequence). The CDR3 DNA sequence: TGTGCCAGCAGCTCTGGAGACAGTTTGAACACTGAAGCTTTCTTT. Amino acids: CASSSGDSLNTEAFF.

The chain uses TRBV5-1 and TRBJ2-3; D might be TRBD2 (6 bases). The CDR3 has 15 residues. Germline V gene data show CDR1 as SGHRS and CDR2 as YFSETQ. Trimming shortened V by 1 base and J by 0 bases, and 9 bases separated the two germline ends. In nucleotides, the CDR3 is TGCGCCAGCAGCTTGTACGGGGGAAGCACAGATACGCAGTATTTT. This encodes CASSLYGGSTDTQYF.

This rearrangement joins TRBV19 to TRBJ2-5; the match to TRBD2 covers 13 bases. The CDR3 is 18 amino acids. V was pared by 4 bases and J by 0 bases, with 8 bases of the junction left unmatched. CDR1 LNHDA and CDR2 SQIVND come from the germline V gene (reference sequence). The CDR3 loop reads CASSSRTSGGVYQETQYF. Here the CDR3 DNA reads TGTGCCAGTAGTAGTAGGACTAGCGGGGGAGTATACCAAGAGACCCAGTACTTC.

This rearrangement joins TRBV6-7 to TRBJ2-3, with 13 bases lining up with TRBD2. TRBV6-7 is labeled an ORF, and its function is uncertain. The CDR3 consists of 21 residues. After removal of 0 bases from V and 0 bases from J, the junction contained 12 bases not matched to a gene. As DNA, the CDR3 is TGTGCCAGCAGTTACTCCCCAGGAGGGACTAGCGGGATACCTAGCACAGATACGCAGTATTTT. Its protein product is CASSYSPGGTSGIPSTDTQYF.

This chain uses TRBV2 with TRBJ2-7; 8 positions agree with TRBD1. The germline gives CDR1 SNHLY, CDR2 FYNNEI. The J segment lost 3 bases and the V segment lost 5 bases, leaving 3 bases of the junction unmatched. The CDR3 consists of 13 residues. CDR3 coding DNA: TGTGCCAGCAGTAAGGACAGGGACTACGAGCAGTACTTC. Translation: CASSKDRDYEQYF.

The chain couples TRBV19 to TRBJ2-3, with 7 bases lining up with TRBD1. Germline V gene data show CDR1 as LNHDA and CDR2 as SQIVND (reference sequence). There are 14 residues in the CDR3. V lost 8 bases, J lost 0 bases, and 5 bases stayed unmatched. The DNA of the CDR3 is TGTGCCAGTTCAGGACAGGTTAGCACAGATACGCAGTATTTT. This encodes CASSGQVSTDTQYF.

This rearrangement joins TRBV28 to TRBJ1-1; 8 bases are a match to TRBD1. This CDR3 region has 15 residues. Germline CDR1 MDHEN, CDR2 SYDVKM. The trim removed 4 bases at V and 4 bases at J, leaving 8 bases unmatched. The CDR3 protein is CASSWPDRGGTEAFF. CDR3 in DNA: TGTGCCAGCAGTTGGCCTGACAGGGGCGGCACTGAAGCTTTCTTT.

This chain uses TRBV12-3 or TRBV12-4 with TRBJ1-1; TRBD1 matches 7 bases. The V and J ends lost 6 bases and 4 bases, in that order; junction bases with no gene match: 2. The CDR3 extends over 12 amino acids. This CDR3 reads CASSKGATEAFF. The CDR3 DNA is TGTGCCAGCAGCAAGGGGGCCACTGAAGCTTTCTTT.